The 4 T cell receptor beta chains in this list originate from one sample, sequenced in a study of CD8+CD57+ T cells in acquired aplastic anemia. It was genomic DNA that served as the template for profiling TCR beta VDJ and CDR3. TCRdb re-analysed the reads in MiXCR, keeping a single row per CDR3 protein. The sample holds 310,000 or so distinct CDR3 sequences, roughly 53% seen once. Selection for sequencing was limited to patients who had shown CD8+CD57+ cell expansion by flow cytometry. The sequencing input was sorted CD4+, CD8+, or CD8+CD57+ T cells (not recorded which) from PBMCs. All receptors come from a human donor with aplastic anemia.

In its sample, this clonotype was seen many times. The CDR3 reads CASSQQGTQYF. The DNA for the CDR3 is TGTGCCAGCAGCCAACAAGGAACGCAGTATTTT. The chain uses TRBV3-1 and TRBJ2-3; D gene ambiguous. CDR1 and CDR2 from the germline V gene are LGHDT and YNNKEL (reference sequence). Trimming left V 2 bases short and J 9 bases short, with 6 bases between. The CDR3 is made up of 11 amino acids.

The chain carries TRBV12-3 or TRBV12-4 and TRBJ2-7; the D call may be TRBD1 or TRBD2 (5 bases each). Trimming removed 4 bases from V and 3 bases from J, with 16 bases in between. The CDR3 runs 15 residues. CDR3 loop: CASSSIGTGSYEQYF. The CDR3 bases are TGTGCCAGCAGTTCCATAGGGACCGGTAGCTACGAGCAGTACTTC.

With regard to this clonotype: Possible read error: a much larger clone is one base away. The CDR3 loop reads CASDKEESRAFETQYF. The CDR3 bases are TGCGCCAGCGATAAAGAGGAGAGTAGGGCGTTCGAGACCCAGTACTTC. The chain is built from TRBV5-8 and TRBJ2-5; D call uncertain. The V gene's germline CDR1 is SGHTS and CDR2 YDEGEE. CDR3 length: 16 amino acids.

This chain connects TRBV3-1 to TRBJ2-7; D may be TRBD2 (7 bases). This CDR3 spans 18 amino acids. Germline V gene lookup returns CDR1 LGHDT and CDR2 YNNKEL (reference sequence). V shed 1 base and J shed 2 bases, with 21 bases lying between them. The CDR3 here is CASSQGPSGGGWAYEQYF. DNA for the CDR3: TGTGCCAGCAGCCAAGGACCCTCAGGCGGGGGCTGGGCCTACGAGCAGTACTTC.